The rows below give T cell receptor beta chains drawn from one sample of a study of T-cell reconstitution after alpha-beta-depleted transplantation in children. One entry per CDR3 protein results from TCRdb running MiXCR on the PCR reads. This sample has roughly 250,000 distinct CDR3 sequences, with roughly 8.2% found just once. Here the sequenced sample was PBMCs, mostly from graft donor cells, taken 180 days after TCRalphabeta/CD19-depleted stem cell transplant. These receptor sequences come from a male patient younger than 18 who had a stem cell transplant for acute lymphoblastic leukemia, so the T cells may come from the graft donor. Each CDR3 is given with its conserved first and last residue. Each record gives: V gene, D gene, J gene, clone size, CDR3 protein, CDR3 DNA. The D gene is left open where the match is weak. Clone size is stated in some rows and not others, as once, few, many or a class when expanded.

TRBV21-1	.	TRBJ2-7	many	CASSKVVRDLREQYF	TGTGCCAGCAGCAAAGTGGTCAGGGACCTTCGGGAGCAGTACTTC
TRBV3-1	.	TRBJ1-4	many	CASSQDLTAGEKLFF	TGTGCCAGCAGCCAAGATCTGACAGCGGGTGAAAAACTGTTTTTT
TRBV5-6	.	TRBJ2-7	many	CASSLQGSDYKGYF	TGTGCCAGCAGCCTCCAGGGGTCCGACTACAAGGGGTACTTC
TRBV5-1	.	TRBJ2-7	many	CASSFVGESYEQYF	TGCGCCAGCAGCTTTGTGGGAGAGTCCTACGAGCAGTACTTC
TRBV28	.	TRBJ2-4	many	CASSLRVSGSIQYF	TGTGCCAGCAGTTTAAGGGTTTCAGGGAGCATTCAGTACTTC
TRBV5-1	.	TRBJ2-5	many	CASSRTGAEETQYF	TGCGCCAGCAGCCGGACCGGAGCGGAAGAGACCCAGTACTTC
TRBV19	.	TRBJ1-6	many	CASSRQVWDSPLHF	TGTGCCAGTAGCCGACAGGTGTGGGATTCACCCCTCCACTTT
TRBV30	.	TRBJ1-2	few	CAWEDSVKPMFGNYGYTF	TGTGCCTGGGAGGACAGCGTCAAACCCATGTTCGGGAACTATGGCTACACCTTC
TRBV28	.	TRBJ2-7	many	CASRERDDEQYF	TGTGCCAGCAGGGAGAGGGACGACGAGCAGTACTTC
TRBV12-3/TRBV12-4	TRBD1	TRBJ1-2	many	CASSFRQGIGDGYTF	TGTGCCAGCAGTTTTCGACAGGGAATAGGGGATGGCTACACCTTC
TRBV25-1	.	TRBJ2-5	many	CASRRVGTETQYF	TGTGCCAGCAGGAGGGTAGGGACAGAGACCCAGTACTTC
TRBV4-2	.	TRBJ2-1	.	CASPGTGLGEQFF	TGTGCCAGCCCCGGGACTGGGCTGGGGGAGCAGTTCTTC
TRBV12-3/TRBV12-4	.	TRBJ2-3	many	CASSRQEGPTDTQYF	TGTGCCAGCAGTCGACAGGAGGGGCCCACAGATACGCAGTATTTT
TRBV6-2/TRBV6-3	TRBD2	TRBJ2-1	many	CASSYTSGYNEQFF	TGTGCCAGCAGTTACACTAGCGGATACAATGAGCAGTTCTTC
TRBV10-3	.	TRBJ1-5	many	CAISRDDQPQHF	TGTGCCATCAGCAGGGATGATCAGCCCCAGCATTTT
TRBV5-1	.	TRBJ1-1	many	CASSLPGANTEAFF	TGCGCCAGCAGCTTGCCAGGGGCGAACACTGAAGCTTTCTTT
TRBV10-3	.	TRBJ1-5	many	CAISGSRLYSNQPQHF	TGTGCCATCAGTGGGTCCCGGCTCTATAGCAATCAGCCCCAGCATTTT
TRBV28	.	TRBJ2-7	.	CASGGVRLFVEQYF	TGTGCCAGCGGTGGGGTTCGTCTTTTTGTAGAGCAGTACTTC
TRBV2	.	TRBJ2-1	few	CASNFIQGNEQFF	TGTGCCAGCAACTTTATACAGGGAAATGAGCAGTTCTTC
TRBV4-3	TRBD1	TRBJ2-2	many	CASSQGDRATGELFF	TGCGCCAGCAGCCAGGGGGACAGGGCCACCGGGGAGCTGTTTTTT
TRBV27	TRBD1	TRBJ2-1	many	CASSLLGQASNEQFF	TGTGCCAGCAGTTTATTGGGACAGGCCTCCAATGAGCAGTTCTTC
TRBV12-3/TRBV12-4	TRBD1	TRBJ2-7	many	CASSTGTGFGEQYF	TGTGCCAGCAGTACCGGGACAGGGTTCGGCGAGCAGTACTTC
TRBV5-1	.	TRBJ2-4	many	CASSMSIKNIQYF	TGCGCCAGCAGCATGAGTATAAAAAACATTCAGTACTTC
TRBV29-1	.	TRBJ2-7	many	CSVYRVLGMRYEQYF	TGCAGCGTTTACAGGGTCCTAGGGATGAGGTACGAGCAGTACTTC
TRBV7-8	.	TRBJ2-5	many	CASSLGTRQETQYF	TGTGCCAGCAGCCTAGGGACACGCCAAGAGACCCAGTACTTC
TRBV7-6	.	TRBJ1-1	many	CASSSVVGGGSTEAFF	TGTGCCAGCAGCTCAGTCGTGGGAGGTGGGAGCACTGAAGCTTTCTTT
TRBV6-2/TRBV6-3	.	TRBJ2-7	many	CASSYWGEATYEQYF	TGTGCCAGCAGTTATTGGGGGGAGGCTACCTACGAGCAGTACTTC
TRBV24-1	.	TRBJ2-5	many	CATSDLGETQYF	TGTGCCACCAGTGATTTGGGGGAGACCCAGTACTTC
TRBV29-1	.	TRBJ2-7	many	CSVEAKGLGFYEQYF	TGCAGCGTTGAAGCGAAGGGCCTGGGGTTTTACGAGCAGTACTTC
TRBV5-6	.	TRBJ2-7	.	CASSSPLVAAAAEQYF	TGTGCCAGCAGCTCGCCCCTCGTAGCGGCCGCGGCCGAGCAGTACTTC
TRBV20-1	.	TRBJ1-2	few	CSAKKGQGGYGYTF	TGCAGTGCTAAAAAGGGGCAGGGTGGCTATGGCTACACCTTC
TRBV7-8	TRBD1	TRBJ1-1	many	CASSLRGRVTEAFF	TGTGCCAGCAGTCTCAGGGGGCGCGTCACTGAAGCTTTCTTT
TRBV3-1	.	TRBJ2-2	many	CASSQTRDGELFF	TGTGCCAGCAGCCAGACCCGGGACGGGGAGCTGTTTTTT
TRBV4-2	TRBD2	TRBJ2-3	.	CASSPGGRGRDTQYF	TGTGCCAGCAGCCCCGGGGGGAGGGGTAGGGATACGCAGTATTTT
TRBV3-1	TRBD1	TRBJ1-3	.	CASSRGTVSGNTIYF	TGTGCCAGCAGCCGCGGGACAGTCTCTGGAAACACCATATATTTT
TRBV18	TRBD1	TRBJ1-2	.	CASSPRQGLHYGYTF	TGTGCCAGCTCACCCCGACAGGGGTTGCACTATGGCTACACCTTC
TRBV20-1	.	TRBJ2-1	many	CSARDSFGNEQFF	TGCAGTGCTAGAGATAGTTTCGGCAATGAGCAGTTCTTC
TRBV6-1	.	TRBJ2-7	many	CASRPGTPGGREQYF	TGTGCCAGCAGGCCTGGGACACCCGGGGGAAGGGAGCAGTACTTC
TRBV29-1	TRBD1	TRBJ1-3	many	CSALGGTSGNTIYF	TGCAGCGCCCTAGGGGGCACCTCTGGAAACACCATATATTTT
TRBV7-6	TRBD2	TRBJ2-2	many	CASSPGLAGGPGTGELFF	TGTGCCAGCAGCCCCGGACTAGCGGGAGGGCCCGGCACCGGGGAGCTGTTTTTT
TRBV3-1	TRBD2	TRBJ2-5	.	CATTQLELAGVEETQYF	TGTGCCACCACCCAGCTAGAACTAGCGGGAGTTGAAGAGACCCAGTACTTC
TRBV24-1	.	TRBJ2-2	many	CATAGTLNTGELFF	TGTGCCACCGCCGGGACATTGAACACCGGGGAGCTGTTTTTT
TRBV6-5	.	TRBJ2-2	many	CASRGEYTGELFF	TGTGCCAGCAGGGGAGAGTACACCGGGGAGCTGTTTTTT
TRBV6-1	TRBD2	TRBJ2-1	.	CASKTLAGSSGEQFF	TGTGCCAGCAAAACCCTAGCGGGATCTTCCGGTGAGCAGTTCTTC
TRBV7-2	.	TRBJ2-4	many	CASSSEGRGTNIQYF	TGTGCCAGCAGCTCGGAGGGCAGGGGGACCAACATTCAGTACTTC
TRBV7-9	.	TRBJ2-7	many	CASSLSIWGYEQYF	TGTGCCAGCAGCTTATCTATTTGGGGCTACGAGCAGTACTTC
TRBV7-9	.	TRBJ1-1	many	CASSLKVNTEAFF	TGTGCCAGCAGCTTAAAGGTGAACACTGAAGCTTTCTTT
TRBV20-1	.	TRBJ1-6	many	CSAPRGQSSPLHF	TGCAGTGCTCCGCGGGGACAAAGTTCACCCCTCCACTTT
TRBV11-2	.	TRBJ1-1	many	CASSQPGGGLNTEAFF	TGTGCCAGCAGCCAGCCGGGGGGCGGGTTGAACACTGAAGCTTTCTTT
TRBV20-1	TRBD2	TRBJ2-1	many	CSARPLAGVHYNEQFF	TGCAGTGCTCGACCGCTAGCGGGAGTACACTACAATGAGCAGTTCTTC
TRBV24-1	TRBD2	TRBJ2-2	many	CATSDLRRGGATGELFF	TGTGCCACCAGTGATTTGCGGCGCGGGGGGGCCACCGGGGAGCTGTTTTTT
TRBV9	TRBD1	TRBJ2-7	many	CASSVAGQGYEQYF	TGTGCCAGCAGCGTAGCTGGACAGGGCTACGAGCAGTACTTC
TRBV5-1	.	TRBJ2-3	many	CASSSREGRTDTQYF	TGCGCCAGCAGCTCGCGCGAGGGGAGGACAGATACGCAGTATTTT
TRBV20-1	TRBD2	TRBJ2-3	many	CSAPPERDSTDTQYF	TGCAGTGCCCCACCGGAGCGGGACAGCACAGATACGCAGTATTTT
TRBV20-1	.	TRBJ2-7	many	CSASATLRDYEQYF	TGCAGTGCTAGTGCCACGCTCAGAGACTACGAGCAGTACTTC
TRBV3-1	.	TRBJ2-2	many	CASSPKRGGHTGELFF	TGTGCCAGCAGCCCCAAGCGAGGGGGGCACACCGGGGAGCTGTTTTTT
TRBV19	TRBD2	TRBJ2-3	many	CASSKGGGSNPDTQYF	TGTGCCAGTAGTAAAGGCGGCGGGAGTAACCCAGATACGCAGTATTTT
TRBV28	TRBD1	TRBJ2-7	many	CASSRGFRDRTYEQYF	TGTGCCAGCAGTCGCGGTTTCCGGGACAGGACCTACGAGCAGTACTTC
TRBV12-3/TRBV12-4	.	TRBJ1-6	many	CASSLDRASYNSPLHF	TGTGCCAGCAGTTTAGACAGGGCTTCCTATAATTCACCCCTCCACTTT